The sequence of this T cell receptor (beta chain) was determined in a study of blood T cells in healthy people across ages. A J-beta primer mix and a sample-barcoded 5' primer were used in a second PCR of roughly 6 to 12 cycles. One entry per CDR3 protein results from TCRdb running MiXCR on the 5' RACE reads. The sample comprises under 800,000 distinct CDR3 sequences, around a fifth of which are singletons, and more than 3% rests with the top ten. Findings and limits, study-wide: It was held that the diversity estimates obtained from one million T cells were underestimates.

The table lists this clonotype with a few counts. Its target is unknown. In germline, CDR1 is MNHNS, CDR2 SASEGT. The J segment lost 5 bases and the V segment lost 2 bases, leaving 8 bases of the junction unmatched. The CDR3 loop spans 16 amino acids. This rearrangement joins TRBV6-1 to TRBJ2-3; 9 nucleotides align to TRBD2. The receptor's source is a man aged 65 to 85 in good health. Sequencing used blood. CDR3 sequence (DNA): TGTGCCAGCAGTGAATTTGGTCTAGCGGGACTAGATACGCAGTATTTT. Its translation: CASSEFGLAGLDTQYF.